The sequence of this TCR beta chain was determined in a study of blood T cell repertoires in COVID-19. The overall study: Both acute and convalescent COVID-19 samples were obtained from the United States, Italy and Spain.

About this clone: Other DNA sequences in this sample translate to the same CDR3.

Clones were read by immunoSEQ multiplex PCR, and TCRdb kept only the in-frame ones, dropping some. The sample contains approximately 200,000 clones, roughly 80% of which appear only once. CDR1 and CDR2 from the germline V gene are SNHLY and FYNNEI. There are 11 residues in the CDR3. Trimming removed 6 bases from V and 5 bases from J, with 6 bases in between. The sequenced material came from peripheral blood. The origin of this receptor is a man in his 60s with active or convalescent COVID-19. The chain recombines TRBV2 with TRBJ2-3; weak D call: TRBD2 (5 bases). Here the CDR3 DNA reads TGTGCCAGCAGCCGGGAAGATACGCAGTATTTT. As protein: CASSREDTQYF.